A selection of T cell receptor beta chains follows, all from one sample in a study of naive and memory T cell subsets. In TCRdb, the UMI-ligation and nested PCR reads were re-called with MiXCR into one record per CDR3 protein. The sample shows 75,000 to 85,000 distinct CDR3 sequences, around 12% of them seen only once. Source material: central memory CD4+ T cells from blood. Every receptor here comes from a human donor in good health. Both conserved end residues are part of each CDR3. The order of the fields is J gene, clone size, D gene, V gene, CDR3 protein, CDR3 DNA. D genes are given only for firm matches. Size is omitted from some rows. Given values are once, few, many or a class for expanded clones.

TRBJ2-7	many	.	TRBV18	CASSPDRNSYEQYF	TGTGCCAGCTCACCGGACCGGAACTCCTACGAGCAGTACTTC
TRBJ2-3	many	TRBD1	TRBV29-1	CSVEGGQGTDTQYF	TGCAGCGTTGAAGGGGGACAGGGGACAGATACGCAGTATTTT
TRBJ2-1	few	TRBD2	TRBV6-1	CASQSIAGGPDEQFF	TGTGCCAGCCAATCGATAGCGGGAGGGCCCGATGAGCAGTTCTTC
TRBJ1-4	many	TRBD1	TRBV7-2	CASSLRDRDKLFF	TGTGCCAGCAGCTTAAGGGACAGGGACAAACTGTTTTTT
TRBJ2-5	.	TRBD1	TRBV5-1	CASSLAWTGRETQYF	TGCGCCAGCAGCTTGGCTTGGACAGGTCGAGAGACCCAGTACTTC
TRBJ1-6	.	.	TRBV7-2	CASRRTNSPLHF	TGTGCCAGCAGAAGGACCAATTCACCCCTCCACTTT
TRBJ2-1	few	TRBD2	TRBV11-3	CASSTSRGGDEQFF	TGTGCCAGCAGCACAAGCCGGGGGGGCGATGAGCAGTTCTTC
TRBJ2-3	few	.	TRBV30	CAWNSGPGRGTDTQYF	TGTGCCTGGAACTCGGGTCCCGGGAGAGGCACAGATACGCAGTATTTT
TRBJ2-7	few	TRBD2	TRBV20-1	CSARVPGGQEQYF	TGCAGTGCTAGAGTCCCGGGAGGGCAGGAGCAGTACTTC
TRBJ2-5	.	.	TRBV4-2	CASSQEMGEETQYF	TGTGCCAGCAGCCAAGAGATGGGGGAGGAGACCCAGTACTTC
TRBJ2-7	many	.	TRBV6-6	CASSLRSPSEQYF	TGTGCCAGCAGTTTGAGGTCTCCTAGCGAGCAGTACTTC
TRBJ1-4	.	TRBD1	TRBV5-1	CASSVSGTGGEKLFF	TGCGCCAGCAGCGTATCCGGGACAGGAGGTGAAAAACTGTTTTTT
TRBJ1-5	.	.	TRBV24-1	CATSDLEVGTSNQPQHF	TGTGCCACCAGTGATTTGGAGGTCGGGACCTCCAATCAGCCCCAGCATTTT
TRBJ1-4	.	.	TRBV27	CASRSQGNEKLFF	TGTGCCAGCAGGTCTCAGGGGAACGAAAAACTGTTTTTT
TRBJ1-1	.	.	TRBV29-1	CSASNTEAFF	TGCAGCGCCTCCAACACTGAAGCTTTCTTT
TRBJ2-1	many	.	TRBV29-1	CSLRSGERYNEQFF	TGCAGCTTGCGTTCGGGGGAGAGATACAATGAGCAGTTCTTC
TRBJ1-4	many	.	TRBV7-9	CASSPDWSSEKLFF	TGTGCCAGCAGCCCCGACTGGAGTAGTGAAAAACTGTTTTTT
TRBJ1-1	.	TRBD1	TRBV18	CASSPLKPGQSMNTEAFF	TGTGCCAGCTCACCACTGAAACCGGGACAGAGCATGAACACTGAAGCTTTCTTT
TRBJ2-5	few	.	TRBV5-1	CASSLAATPYETQYF	TGCGCCAGCAGCTTGGCCGCGACACCCTATGAGACCCAGTACTTC
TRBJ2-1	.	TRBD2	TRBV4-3	CASSQVLAGALEQFF	TGCGCCAGCAGCCAAGTCCTAGCGGGAGCTTTAGAGCAGTTCTTC
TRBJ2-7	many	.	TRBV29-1	CSVEDDTYEQYF	TGCAGCGTTGAAGACGACACCTACGAGCAGTACTTC
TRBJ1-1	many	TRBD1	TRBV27	CASSPGQENTEAFF	TGTGCCAGCAGTCCCGGACAGGAGAACACTGAAGCTTTCTTT
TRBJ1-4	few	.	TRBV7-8	CASSFFATNEKLFF	TGTGCCAGCAGCTTTTTCGCAACTAATGAAAAACTGTTTTTT
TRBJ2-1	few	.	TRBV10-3	CATLGYKTYNEQFF	TGTGCCACCCTAGGGTATAAGACCTACAATGAGCAGTTCTTC
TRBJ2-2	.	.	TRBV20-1	CSANAPRYASLNTGELFF	TGCAGTGCGAACGCCCCCCGGTATGCTAGCCTAAACACCGGGGAGCTGTTTTTT
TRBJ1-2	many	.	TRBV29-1	CSAVRQGDYGYTF	TGCAGCGCCGTAAGGCAGGGAGACTATGGCTACACCTTC
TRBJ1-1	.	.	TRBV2	CASSESENRPGAFF	TGTGCCAGCAGTGAATCGGAAAACCGCCCAGGAGCTTTCTTT
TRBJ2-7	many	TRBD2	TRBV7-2	CASSSSGSREQYF	TGTGCCAGCAGCTCGAGCGGGAGCCGCGAGCAGTACTTC
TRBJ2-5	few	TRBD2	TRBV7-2	CASSLTSLAGGGKTQYF	TGTGCCAGCAGCTTAACGTCCCTAGCGGGAGGTGGAAAGACCCAGTACTTC
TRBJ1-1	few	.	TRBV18	CASSPRRQDMNTEAFF	TGTGCCAGCTCCCCCAGACGACAGGACATGAACACTGAAGCTTTCTTT
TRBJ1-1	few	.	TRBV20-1	CSARDKGTEAFF	TGCAGTGCTAGAGATAAGGGCACTGAAGCTTTCTTT
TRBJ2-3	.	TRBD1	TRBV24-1	CATSDYPGQVTDTQYF	TGTGCCACCAGTGACTATCCTGGACAGGTCACAGATACGCAGTATTTT
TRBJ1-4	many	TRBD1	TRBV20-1	CSARDTGTATNEKLFF	TGCAGTGCTAGAGATACGGGGACAGCAACTAATGAAAAACTGTTTTTT
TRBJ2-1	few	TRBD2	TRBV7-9	CASSLAPGLAGSSYNEQFF	TGTGCCAGCAGCTTAGCACCGGGACTAGCGGGGAGCTCCTACAATGAGCAGTTCTTC
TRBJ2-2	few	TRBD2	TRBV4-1	CASSEAMGWVLAGRSGELFF	TGCGCCAGCAGCGAAGCAATGGGTTGGGTACTAGCGGGAAGATCGGGGGAGCTGTTTTTT
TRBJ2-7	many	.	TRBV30	CAWTLELNYEQYF	TGTGCCTGGACTCTAGAACTGAACTACGAGCAGTACTTC
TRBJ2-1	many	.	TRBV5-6	CASSLGQISYNEQFF	TGTGCCAGCAGCTTGGGTCAGATTTCCTACAATGAGCAGTTCTTC
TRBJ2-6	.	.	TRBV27	CASSRQTQAGANVLTF	TGTGCCAGCAGCCGACAGACCCAGGCAGGGGCCAACGTCCTGACTTTC
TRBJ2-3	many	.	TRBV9	CASSVEVSTDTQYF	TGTGCCAGCAGCGTAGAGGTTAGCACAGATACGCAGTATTTT
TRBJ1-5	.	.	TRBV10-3	CAISEGPGQPQHF	TGTGCCATCAGTGAAGGCCCAGGGCAGCCCCAGCATTTT
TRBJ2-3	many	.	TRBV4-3	CASSQDLNLRYAYF	TGCGCCAGCAGCCAAGATCTCAATCTCAGATACGCGTATTTT
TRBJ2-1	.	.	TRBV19	CASSPGRVFDDEQFF	TGTGCCAGTAGTCCAGGAAGGGTGTTTGACGATGAGCAGTTCTTC
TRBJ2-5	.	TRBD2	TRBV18	CASSPMTSGRASQETQYF	TGTGCCAGCTCACCCATGACTAGCGGGAGGGCATCTCAAGAGACCCAGTACTTC
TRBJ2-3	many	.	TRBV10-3	CAISESLGGASTDTQYF	TGTGCCATCAGTGAATCTCTAGGCGGGGCTAGCACAGATACGCAGTATTTT
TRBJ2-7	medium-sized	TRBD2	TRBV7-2	CASSLGASGLGYEQYF	TGTGCCAGCAGCTTAGGGGCTAGCGGGTTGGGGTACGAGCAGTACTTC
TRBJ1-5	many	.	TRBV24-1	CATSDSGNQPQHF	TGTGCCACCAGTGATTCCGGGAATCAGCCCCAGCATTTT
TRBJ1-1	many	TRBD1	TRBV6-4	CASSDSNRGKAFF	TGTGCCAGCAGTGACTCGAACAGGGGTAAAGCTTTCTTT
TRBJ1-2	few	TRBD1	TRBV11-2	CASSPGARTGGLRIYGYTF	TGTGCCAGCAGCCCAGGAGCGAGGACAGGGGGCCTTCGTATATATGGCTACACCTTC
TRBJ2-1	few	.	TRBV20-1	CSARPAGTYNEQFF	TGCAGTGCTCGTCCAGCCGGGACTTACAATGAGCAGTTCTTC
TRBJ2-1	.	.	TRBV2	CASSAGSSAYNEQFF	TGTGCCAGCAGTGCTGGGTCTAGTGCCTACAATGAGCAGTTCTTC
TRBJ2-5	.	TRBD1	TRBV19	CASSYTGDCYEETQYF	TGTGCCAGTAGTTATACAGGGGATTGCTATGAAGAGACCCAGTACTTC
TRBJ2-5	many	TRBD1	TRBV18	CASSPPLQGTSPAQYF	TGTGCCAGCTCACCACCTCTACAGGGGACCTCCCCGGCCCAGTACTTC
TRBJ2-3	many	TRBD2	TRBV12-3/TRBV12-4	CASSATSGRTDTQYF	TGTGCCAGCAGTGCGACTAGCGGGAGAACAGATACGCAGTATTTT
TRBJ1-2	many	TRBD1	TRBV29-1	CSVDLTGADGYTF	TGCAGCGTTGATCTTACAGGGGCTGATGGCTACACCTTC